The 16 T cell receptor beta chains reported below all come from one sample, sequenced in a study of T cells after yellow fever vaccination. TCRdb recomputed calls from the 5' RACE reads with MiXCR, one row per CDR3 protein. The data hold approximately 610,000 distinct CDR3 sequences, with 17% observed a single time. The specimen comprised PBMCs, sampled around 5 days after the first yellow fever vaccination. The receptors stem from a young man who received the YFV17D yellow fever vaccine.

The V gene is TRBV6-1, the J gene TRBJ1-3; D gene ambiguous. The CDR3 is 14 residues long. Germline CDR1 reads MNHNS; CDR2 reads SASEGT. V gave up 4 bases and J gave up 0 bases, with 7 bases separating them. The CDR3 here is CASSVAGSGNTIYF. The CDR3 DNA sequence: TGTGCCAGCAGTGTGGCAGGCTCTGGAAACACCATATATTTT.

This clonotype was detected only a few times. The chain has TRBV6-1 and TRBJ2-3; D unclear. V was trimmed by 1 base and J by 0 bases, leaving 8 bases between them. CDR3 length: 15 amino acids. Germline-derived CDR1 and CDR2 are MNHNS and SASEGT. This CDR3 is CASSEGITSTDTQYF. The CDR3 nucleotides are TGTGCCAGCAGTGAAGGGATTACTAGCACAGATACGCAGTATTTT.

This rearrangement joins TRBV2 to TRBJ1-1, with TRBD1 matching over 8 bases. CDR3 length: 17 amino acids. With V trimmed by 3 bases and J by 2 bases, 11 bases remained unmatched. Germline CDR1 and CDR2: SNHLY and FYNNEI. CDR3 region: CASSDPDRGGDNTEAFF. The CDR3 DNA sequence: TGTGCCAGCAGTGATCCAGACAGGGGCGGAGATAACACTGAAGCTTTCTTT.

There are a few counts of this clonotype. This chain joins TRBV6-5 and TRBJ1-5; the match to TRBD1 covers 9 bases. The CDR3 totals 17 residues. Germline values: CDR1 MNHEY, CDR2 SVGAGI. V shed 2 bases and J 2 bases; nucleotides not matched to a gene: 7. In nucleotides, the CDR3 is TGTGCCAGCAGTTACACCGGGACAGGGCTGGGCAATCAGCCCCAGCATTTT. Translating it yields CASSYTGTGLGNQPQHF.

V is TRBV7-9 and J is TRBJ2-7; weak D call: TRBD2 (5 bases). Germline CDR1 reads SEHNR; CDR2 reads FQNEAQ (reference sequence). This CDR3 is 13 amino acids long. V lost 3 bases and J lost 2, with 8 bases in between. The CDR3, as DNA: TGTGCCAGCAGCTTCGGGAATACCTACGAGCAGTACGTC. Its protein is CASSFGNTYEQYV.

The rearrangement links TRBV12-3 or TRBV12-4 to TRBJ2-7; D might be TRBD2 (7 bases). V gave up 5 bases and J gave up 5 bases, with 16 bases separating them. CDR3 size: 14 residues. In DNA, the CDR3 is TGTGCCAGCAGTCCCCAGGGGAGGGCCGACGAGCAGTACGTC. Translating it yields CASSPQGRADEQYV.

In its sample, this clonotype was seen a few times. The CDR3 spells CASSFSNTGELFF. DNA of the CDR3: TGTGCCAGCAGTTTTTCGAACACCGGGGAGCTGTTTTTT. The V call is TRBV12-3 or TRBV12-4, the J call TRBJ2-2; D ambiguous. The CDR3 consists of 13 residues. Trimming removed 3 bases from V and 0 bases from J, with 2 bases in between.

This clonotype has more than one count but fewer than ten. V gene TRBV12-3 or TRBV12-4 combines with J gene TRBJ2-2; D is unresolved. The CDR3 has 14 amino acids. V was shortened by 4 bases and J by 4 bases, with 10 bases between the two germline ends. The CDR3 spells CASSSRAATGELFF. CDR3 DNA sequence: TGTGCCAGCAGTTCCCGGGCTGCCACCGGGGAGCTGTTTTTT.

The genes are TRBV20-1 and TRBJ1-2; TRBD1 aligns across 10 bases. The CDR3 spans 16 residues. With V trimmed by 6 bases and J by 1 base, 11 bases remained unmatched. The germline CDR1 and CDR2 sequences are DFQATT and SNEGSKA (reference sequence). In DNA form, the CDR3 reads TGCAGTGCGGCCGGGACAGGGGCCAATGATAACTATGGCTACACCTTC. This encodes CSAAGTGANDNYGYTF.

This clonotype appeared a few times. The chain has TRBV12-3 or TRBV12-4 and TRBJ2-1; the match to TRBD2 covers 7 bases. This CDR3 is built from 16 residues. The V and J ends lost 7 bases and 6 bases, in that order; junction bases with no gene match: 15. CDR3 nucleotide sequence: TGTGCCAGCACCTTGGCGTTCCCAGCGGGGCTCAATGAGCAGTTCTTC. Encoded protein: CASTLAFPAGLNEQFF.

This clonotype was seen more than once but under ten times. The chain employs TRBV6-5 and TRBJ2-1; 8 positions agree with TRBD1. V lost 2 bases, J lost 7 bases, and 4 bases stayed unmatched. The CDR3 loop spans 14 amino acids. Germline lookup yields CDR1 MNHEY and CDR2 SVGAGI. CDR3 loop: CASSYTDRGNEQFF. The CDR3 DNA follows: TGTGCCAGCAGTTACACAGACAGGGGAAATGAGCAGTTCTTC.

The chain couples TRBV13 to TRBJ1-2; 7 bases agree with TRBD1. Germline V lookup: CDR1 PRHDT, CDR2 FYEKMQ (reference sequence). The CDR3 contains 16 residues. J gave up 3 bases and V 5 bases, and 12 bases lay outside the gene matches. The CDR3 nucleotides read TGTGCCAGCAGCCTAAACAGGGGTCAAGACGACTATGGCTACACCTTC. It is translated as CASSLNRGQDDYGYTF.

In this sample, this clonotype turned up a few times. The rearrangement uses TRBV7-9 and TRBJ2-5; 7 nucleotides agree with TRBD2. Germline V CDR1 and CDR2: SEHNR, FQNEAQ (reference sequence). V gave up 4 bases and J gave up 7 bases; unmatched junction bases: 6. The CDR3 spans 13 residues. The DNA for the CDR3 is TGTGCCAGCAGCTCCCGGGGGGAGGGGACCCAGTACTTC. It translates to CASSSRGEGTQYF. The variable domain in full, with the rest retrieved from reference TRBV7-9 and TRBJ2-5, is DTGVSQNPRHKITKRGQNVTFRCDPISEHNRLYWYRQTLGQGPEFLTYFQNEAQLEKSRLLSDRFSAERPKGSFSTLEIQRTEQGDSAMYLCASSSRGEGTQYFGPGTRLLVL.

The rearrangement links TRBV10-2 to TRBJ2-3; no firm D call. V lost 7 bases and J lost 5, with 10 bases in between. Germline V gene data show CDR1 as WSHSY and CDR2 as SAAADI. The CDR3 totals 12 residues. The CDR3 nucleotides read TGCGCCAGCAAAGACGCCAGAGATACGCAGTATTTT. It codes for CASKDARDTQYF.

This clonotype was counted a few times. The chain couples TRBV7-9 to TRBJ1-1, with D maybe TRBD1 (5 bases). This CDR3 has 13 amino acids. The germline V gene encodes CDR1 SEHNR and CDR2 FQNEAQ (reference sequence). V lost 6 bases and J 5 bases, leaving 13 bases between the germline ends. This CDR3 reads CASSGRGSTEAFF. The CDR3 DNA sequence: TGTGCCAGCAGTGGACGGGGGAGTACTGAAGCTTTCTTT.

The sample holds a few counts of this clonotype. This chain's CDR3 is CASSTGGDGAEQFF. CDR3 nucleotide sequence: TGCGCCAGCAGCACGGGGGGGGACGGGGCTGAGCAGTTCTTC. V is TRBV5-1 and J is TRBJ2-1; 8 bases align to TRBD2. Losses at the gene ends were 4 bases for V and 9 bases for J; bases not matched to a gene: 9. This CDR3 contains 14 residues. Germline CDR1 and CDR2: SGHRS and YFSETQ.